This T cell receptor (beta chain) came from a study of shared clonotypes between healthy human individuals. Study-level findings and limits: Sharing across four donors was highest in naive CD4 (around 5%) and lowest in memory CD8 (around 0.4%). Rarefaction curves obtained for sorted subsets showed sequencing incomplete despite large depth. Generally, naive subsets came out with larger estimated richness than memory subsets.

Authors' data handling: Junction-only sequences without quality scores came from ImmunoSEQ, so filtering differed. TCRdb keeps only in-frame clones here, not all; method: immunoSEQ multiplex PCR. Clone size and the V and J calls come from that table; the DNA yielded D and trimming. In the table there are about 1 million clones, about 75% of which are singletons. Remarks on this clone: Its antigen remains unknown.

This clonotype originated in a man aged 18 to 29 in good health. Input material: memory CD4+ T cells sorted from blood. As to subset: CD45RA-negative fraction.

The CDR3 DNA is TGTGCCAGCTCACCAGGCCGGGGCATCTACGAGCAGTACTTC. Encoded protein: CASSPGRGIYEQYF. The chain carries TRBV18 and TRBJ2-7; either TRBD1 or TRBD2 may supply D (5 bases each). The germline gives CDR1 KGHSH, CDR2 LQKENI. This CDR3 region has 14 residues. Trimming removed 2 bases from V and 3 bases from J, with 11 bases in between.